This TCR beta chain was identified in a study of response to subunit inactivated influenza vaccine. This clonotype was observed at least ten times. Using its own MiXCR run on the RT-PCR reads, TCRdb lists one record per CDR3 protein. This sample has hundreds of thousands of distinct CDR3 sequences, with over 9% found just once. Trimming removed 4 bases from V and 3 bases from J, with 10 bases in between. Germline CDR1 and CDR2: SGHNT and YYREEE (reference sequence). This CDR3 contains 13 residues. The TCR comes from a man aged 50-60 years who received an inactivated influenza vaccine. The rearrangement links TRBV5-4 to TRBJ2-5; tentatively, D is TRBD1 (5 bases). This specimen consisted of non-naive T cells sorted from PBMCs, obtained 14 days before vaccination. As DNA, the CDR3 is TGTGCCAGCAGCCAAGACAGCGAAGAGACCCAGTACTTC. Translation: CASSQDSEETQYF.